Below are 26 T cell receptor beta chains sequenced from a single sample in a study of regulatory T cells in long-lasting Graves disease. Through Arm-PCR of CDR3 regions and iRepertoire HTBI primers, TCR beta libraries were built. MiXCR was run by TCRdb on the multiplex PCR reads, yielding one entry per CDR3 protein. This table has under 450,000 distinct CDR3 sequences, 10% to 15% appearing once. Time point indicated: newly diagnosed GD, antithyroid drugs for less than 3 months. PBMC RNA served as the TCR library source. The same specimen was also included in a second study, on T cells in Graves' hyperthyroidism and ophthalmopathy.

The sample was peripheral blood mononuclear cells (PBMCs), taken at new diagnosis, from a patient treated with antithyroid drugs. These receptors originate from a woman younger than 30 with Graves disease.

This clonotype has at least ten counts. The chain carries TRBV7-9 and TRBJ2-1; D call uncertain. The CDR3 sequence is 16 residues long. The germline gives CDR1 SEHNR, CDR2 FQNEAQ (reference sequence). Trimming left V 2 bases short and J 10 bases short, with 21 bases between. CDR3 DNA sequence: TGTGCCAGCAGCTTACTCCGAGCTTCCCTATATATGGAGCAGTTCTTC. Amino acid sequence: CASSLLRASLYMEQFF.

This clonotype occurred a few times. The CDR3 bases are TGTGCCAGCAGTTCCCATCTGGGACAGGGGATGAATGGCTACACCTTC. This encodes CASSSHLGQGMNGYTF. This chain connects TRBV28 to TRBJ1-2, with 10 bases that match TRBD1. The CDR3 spans 16 residues. V was clipped by 4 bases and J by 6 bases; unmatched bases: 11. The germline V gene encodes CDR1 MDHEN and CDR2 SYDVKM.

CDR3 coding DNA: TGCAGTGGTCTATACGACTCCTACGAGCAGTACTTC. This gives the protein CSGLYDSYEQYF. The chain is built from TRBV20-1 and TRBJ2-7; no clear D gene. The CDR3 has 12 residues. Germline values: CDR1 DFQATT, CDR2 SNEGSKA (reference sequence). Trimming removed 7 bases at V and 0 bases at J, with 10 bases between.

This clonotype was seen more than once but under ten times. This chain's CDR3 is CAISAGISTDTQYF. The DNA for the CDR3 is TGTGCCATCAGTGCGGGAATTAGCACAGATACGCAGTATTTT. This rearrangement joins TRBV10-3 to TRBJ2-3, with D possibly matching TRBD2 (5 bases). Germline V gives CDR1 ENHRY, CDR2 SYGVKD. The CDR3 consists of 14 residues. V was pared by 4 bases and J by 0 bases, with 8 bases between.

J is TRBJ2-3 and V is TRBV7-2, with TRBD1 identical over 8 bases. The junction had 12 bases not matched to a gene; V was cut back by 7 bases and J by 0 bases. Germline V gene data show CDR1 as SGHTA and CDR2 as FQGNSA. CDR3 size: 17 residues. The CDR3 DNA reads TGTGCCAGCATCATTCTGGGGACAGGCCTTAGCACAGATACGCAGTATTTT. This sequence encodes CASIILGTGLSTDTQYF.

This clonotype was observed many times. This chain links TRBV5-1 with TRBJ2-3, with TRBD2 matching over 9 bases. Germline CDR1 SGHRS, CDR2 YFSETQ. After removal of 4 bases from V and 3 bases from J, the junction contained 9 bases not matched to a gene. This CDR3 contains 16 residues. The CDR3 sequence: CASSLVAGEGTDTQYF. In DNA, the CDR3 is TGCGCCAGCAGCCTGGTAGCGGGAGAGGGGACAGATACGCAGTATTTT.

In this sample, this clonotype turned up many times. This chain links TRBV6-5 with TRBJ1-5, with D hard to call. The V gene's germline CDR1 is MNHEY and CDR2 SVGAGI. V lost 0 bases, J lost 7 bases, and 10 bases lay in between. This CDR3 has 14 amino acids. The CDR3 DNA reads TGTGCCAGCAGTTACTCGGCGGACGCCCAGCCCCAGCATTTT. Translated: CASSYSADAQPQHF.

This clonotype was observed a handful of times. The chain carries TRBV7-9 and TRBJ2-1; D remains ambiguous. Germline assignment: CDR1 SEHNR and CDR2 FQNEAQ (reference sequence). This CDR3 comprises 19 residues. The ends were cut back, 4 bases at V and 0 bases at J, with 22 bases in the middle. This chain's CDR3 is CASSSPFVGGVDSYNEQFF. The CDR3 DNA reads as TGTGCCAGCAGCTCCCCGTTCGTAGGTGGGGTCGACTCCTACAATGAGCAGTTCTTC.

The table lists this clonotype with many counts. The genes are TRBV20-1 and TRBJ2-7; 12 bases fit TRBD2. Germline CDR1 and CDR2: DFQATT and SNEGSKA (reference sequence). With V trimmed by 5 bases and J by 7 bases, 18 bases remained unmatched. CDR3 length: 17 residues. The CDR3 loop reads CSASGLAGKLGSREQYF. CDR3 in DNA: TGCAGTGCTTCCGGACTAGCGGGAAAGTTGGGAAGCAGGGAGCAGTACTTC.

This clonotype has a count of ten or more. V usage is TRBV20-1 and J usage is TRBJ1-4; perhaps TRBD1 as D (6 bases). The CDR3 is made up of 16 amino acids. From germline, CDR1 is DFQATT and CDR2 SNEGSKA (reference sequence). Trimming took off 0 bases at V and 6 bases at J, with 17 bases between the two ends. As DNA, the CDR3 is TGCAGTGCTAGAGATAGAGGGGGAGTTTGGGATGAAAAACTGTTTTTT. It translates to CSARDRGGVWDEKLFF.

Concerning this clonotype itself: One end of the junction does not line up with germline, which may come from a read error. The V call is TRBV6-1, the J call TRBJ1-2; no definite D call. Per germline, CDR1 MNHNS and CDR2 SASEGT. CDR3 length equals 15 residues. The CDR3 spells CAGSEAFRWLDGYTF. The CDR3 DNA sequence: TGTGCCGGCAGCGAAGCTTTTAGATGGCTTGATGGCTACACCTTC.

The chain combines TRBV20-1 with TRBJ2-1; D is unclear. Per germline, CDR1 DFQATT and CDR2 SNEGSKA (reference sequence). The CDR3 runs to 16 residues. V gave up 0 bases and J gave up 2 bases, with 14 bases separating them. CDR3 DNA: TGCAGTGCTAGAGAAAACAATTACGCAGCCTACAATGAGCAGTTCTTC. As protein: CSARENNYAAYNEQFF.

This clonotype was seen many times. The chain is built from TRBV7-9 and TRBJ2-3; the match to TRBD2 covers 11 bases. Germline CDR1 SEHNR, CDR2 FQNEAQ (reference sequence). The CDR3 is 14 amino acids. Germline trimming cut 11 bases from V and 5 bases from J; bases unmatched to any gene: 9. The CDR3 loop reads CAGDGGLAEDTQYF. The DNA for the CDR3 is TGTGCCGGGGATGGGGGACTAGCGGAAGATACGCAGTATTTT.

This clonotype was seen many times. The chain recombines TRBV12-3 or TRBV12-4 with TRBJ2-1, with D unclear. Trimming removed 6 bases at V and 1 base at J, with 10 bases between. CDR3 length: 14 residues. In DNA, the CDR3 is TGTGCCAGCAGCTTGTCAGGATCCTACAATGAGCAGTTCTTC. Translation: CASSLSGSYNEQFF.

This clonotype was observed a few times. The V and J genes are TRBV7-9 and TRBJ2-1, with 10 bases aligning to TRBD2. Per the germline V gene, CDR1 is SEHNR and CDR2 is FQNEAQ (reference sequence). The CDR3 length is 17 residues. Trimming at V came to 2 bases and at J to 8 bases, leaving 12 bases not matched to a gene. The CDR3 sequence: CASSLYEAGGPRDEQFF. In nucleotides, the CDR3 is TGTGCCAGCAGCTTATATGAAGCGGGAGGGCCCCGGGATGAGCAGTTCTTC.

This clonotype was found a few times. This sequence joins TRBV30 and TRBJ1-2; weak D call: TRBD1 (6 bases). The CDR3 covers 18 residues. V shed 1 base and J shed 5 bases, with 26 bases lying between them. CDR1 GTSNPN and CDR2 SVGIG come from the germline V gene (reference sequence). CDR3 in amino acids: CAWSGLQGNNVAQYGYTF. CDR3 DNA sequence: TGTGCCTGGAGTGGCCTACAGGGAAACAACGTGGCCCAATATGGCTACACCTTC. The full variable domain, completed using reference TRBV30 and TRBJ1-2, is SQTIHQWPATLVQPVGSPLSLECTVEGTSNPNLYWYRQAAGRGLQLLFYSVGIGQISSEVPQNLSASRPQDRQFILSSKKLLLSDSGFYLCAWSGLQGNNVAQYGYTFGSGTRLTVV.

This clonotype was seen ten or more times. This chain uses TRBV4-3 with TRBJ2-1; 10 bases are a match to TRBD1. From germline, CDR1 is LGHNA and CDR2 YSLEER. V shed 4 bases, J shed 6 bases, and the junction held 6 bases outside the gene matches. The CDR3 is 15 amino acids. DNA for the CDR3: TGCGCCAGCAGCCCAGGGACAGGGGTTTTCAATGAGCAGTTCTTC. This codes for CASSPGTGVFNEQFF.

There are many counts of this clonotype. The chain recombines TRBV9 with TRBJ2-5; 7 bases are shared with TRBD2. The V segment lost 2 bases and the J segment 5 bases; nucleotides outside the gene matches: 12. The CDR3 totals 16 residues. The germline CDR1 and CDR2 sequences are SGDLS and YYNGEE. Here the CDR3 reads CASSVLWGGVEETQYF. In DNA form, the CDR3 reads TGTGCCAGCAGCGTTCTTTGGGGGGGGGTAGAGGAGACCCAGTACTTC.

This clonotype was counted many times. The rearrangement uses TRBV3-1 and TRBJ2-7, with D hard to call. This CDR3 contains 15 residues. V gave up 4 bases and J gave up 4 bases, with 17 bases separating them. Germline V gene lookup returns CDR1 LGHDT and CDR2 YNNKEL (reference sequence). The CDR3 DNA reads TGTGCCAGCAGCCCGACCATGGGGTTGGAATACGAGCAGTACTTC. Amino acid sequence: CASSPTMGLEYEQYF.

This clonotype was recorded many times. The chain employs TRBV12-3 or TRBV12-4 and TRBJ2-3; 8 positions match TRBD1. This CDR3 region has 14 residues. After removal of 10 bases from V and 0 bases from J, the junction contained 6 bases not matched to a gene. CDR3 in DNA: TGTGCCATCGGACAGGGCTCTAGCACAGATACGCAGTATTTT. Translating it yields CAIGQGSSTDTQYF.

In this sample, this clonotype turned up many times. CDR3 residues: CATSRFRSGASPLHF. The CDR3 DNA sequence: TGTGCCACCAGCAGGTTCCGGTCCGGGGCCTCACCCCTCCACTTT. The V gene is TRBV15, the J gene TRBJ1-6; the D gene is possibly TRBD1 (5 bases). The germline CDR1 and CDR2 sequences are LNHNV and YYDKDF (reference sequence). Trimming stripped 3 bases from V and 10 bases from J, with 16 bases between. The CDR3 is made up of 15 amino acids.

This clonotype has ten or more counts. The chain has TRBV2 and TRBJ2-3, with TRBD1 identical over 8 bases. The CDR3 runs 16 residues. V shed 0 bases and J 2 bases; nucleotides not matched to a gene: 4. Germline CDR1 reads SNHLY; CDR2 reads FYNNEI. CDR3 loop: CASSEADRGNTDTQYF. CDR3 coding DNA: TGTGCCAGCAGTGAAGCCGACAGGGGAAACACAGATACGCAGTATTTT.

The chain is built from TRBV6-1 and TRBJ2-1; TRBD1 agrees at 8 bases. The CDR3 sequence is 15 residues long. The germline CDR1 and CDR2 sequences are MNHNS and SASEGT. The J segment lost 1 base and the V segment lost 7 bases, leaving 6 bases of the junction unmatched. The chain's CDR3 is CASTQWTGSYNEQFF. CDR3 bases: TGTGCCAGCACCCAATGGACAGGGTCCTACAATGAGCAGTTCTTC.

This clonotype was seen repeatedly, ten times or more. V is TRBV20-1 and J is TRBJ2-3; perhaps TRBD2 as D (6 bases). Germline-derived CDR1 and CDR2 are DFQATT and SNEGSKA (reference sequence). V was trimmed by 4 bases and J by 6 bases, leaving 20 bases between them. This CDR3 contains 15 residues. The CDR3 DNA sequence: TGCAGTGCTACCACTACTAGCCCAAGGTGGGATACGCAGTATTTT. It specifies CSATTTSPRWDTQYF.

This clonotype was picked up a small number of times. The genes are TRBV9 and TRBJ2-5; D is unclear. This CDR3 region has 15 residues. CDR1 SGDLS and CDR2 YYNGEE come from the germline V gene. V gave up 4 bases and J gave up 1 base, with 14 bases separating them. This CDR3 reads CASSPRAEIQETQYF. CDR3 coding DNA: TGTGCCAGCAGCCCTCGGGCAGAAATCCAAGAGACCCAGTACTTC.

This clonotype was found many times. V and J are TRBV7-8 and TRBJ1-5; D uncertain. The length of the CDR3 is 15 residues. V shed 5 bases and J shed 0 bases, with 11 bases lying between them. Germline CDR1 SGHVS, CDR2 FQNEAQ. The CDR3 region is CASSPRWTSNQPQHF. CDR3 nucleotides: TGTGCCAGCAGCCCCCGTTGGACTAGCAATCAGCCCCAGCATTTT.